This paragraph covers one T cell receptor beta chain sequence. The antigen remains undetermined. In the CD4+ fraction, cells were divided into CD45RA+ naive and CD45RA-negative memory subsets. This sample is drawn from a study of shared clonotypes between healthy human individuals. The germline V and J ends were trimmed by 11 bases and 1 base, with 15 bases remaining between them. The CDR3 length is 14 residues. The germline V gene has CDR1 WNHNN and CDR2 SYGVQD (reference sequence). Findings and caveats of the study: Rarefaction revealed incomplete sorted-subset sequencing despite large depth. Clonotype sharing among the donors was expected to vary with sequencing depth.

Each sorted subset replicate got 200 ng genomic DNA, tens of thousands of genomes. Some clones are missing from TCRdb's copy, which holds only in-frame ones; the method was immunoSEQ multiplex PCR. The sample shows around 1.5 million clones, 95% to 99% of them seen only once. The sequence derives from a young man in good health. The sample consisted of naive CD4+ T cells sorted from blood. Subset here: CD45RA+ positively selected. This chain connects TRBV10-1 to TRBJ1-5; perhaps TRBD1 as D (5 bases). As DNA, the CDR3 is TGCGCCGGGGGTTCGGGGATAAGCAATCAGCCCCAGCATTTT. Translating it yields CAGGSGISNQPQHF.